Sequencing of this T cell receptor (beta chain) was carried out in a study of T cells after posttransplantation cyclophosphamide. Profiling relied on immunoSEQ multiplex PCR, and the TCRdb table lists in-frame clones only, not all of them. This table holds tens of thousands of clones, around 93% found once. Peripheral blood was collected from the related graft donor on the marrow donation day. Sample: PBMCs. This clonotype was obtained from a woman between 25 and 40 years old in good health and a related stem cell transplant donor.

CDR3 in DNA: TGTGCCAGTAGTATCGGGGGCGGCTATAATTCACCCCTCCACTTT. Translation gives CASSIGGGYNSPLHF. The rearrangement uses TRBV19 and TRBJ1-6; possibly TRBD1 for D (6 bases). CDR1 and CDR2 (germline): LNHDA, SQIVND (reference sequence). The CDR3 consists of 15 residues. V was clipped by 3 bases and J by 3 bases, with 9 bases between them.